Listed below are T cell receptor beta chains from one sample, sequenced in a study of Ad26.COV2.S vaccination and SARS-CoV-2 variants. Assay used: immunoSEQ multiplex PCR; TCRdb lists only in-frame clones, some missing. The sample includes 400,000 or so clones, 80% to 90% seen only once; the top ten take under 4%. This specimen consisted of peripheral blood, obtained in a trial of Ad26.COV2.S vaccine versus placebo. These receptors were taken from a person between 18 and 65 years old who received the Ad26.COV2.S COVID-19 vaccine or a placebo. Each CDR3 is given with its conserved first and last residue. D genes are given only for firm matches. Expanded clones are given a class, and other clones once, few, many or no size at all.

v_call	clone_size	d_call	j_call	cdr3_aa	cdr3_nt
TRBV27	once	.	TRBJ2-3	CASSLWRASTDTQYF	TGTGCCAGCAGTTTATGGCGGGCTAGCACAGATACGCAGTATTTT
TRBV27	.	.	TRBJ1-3	CASTSGNTIYF	TGTGCCAGCACCTCTGGAAACACCATATATTTT
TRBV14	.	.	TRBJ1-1	CASRASGYTEAFF	TGTGCCAGCAGGGCGTCGGGTTACACTGAAGCTTTCTTT
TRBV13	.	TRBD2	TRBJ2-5	CASSSSSGGAQETQYF	TGTGCCAGCAGCTCGTCTAGCGGGGGGGCTCAAGAGACCCAGTACTTC
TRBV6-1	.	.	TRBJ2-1	CASSDPPGHGVSEQFF	TGTGCCAGCAGTGACCCCCCGGGACACGGGGTCAGTGAGCAGTTCTTC
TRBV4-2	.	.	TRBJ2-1	CASSLSASREVPFF	TGTGCCAGCAGCCTTTCAGCCTCCCGCGAGGTTCCGTTCTTC
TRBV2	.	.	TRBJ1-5	CASSERGSSNQPQHF	TGTGCCAGCAGTGAACGGGGTTCCAGCAATCAGCCCCAGCATTTT
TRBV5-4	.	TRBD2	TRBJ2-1	CASSYPTSINEQFF	TGTGCCAGCAGCTACCCGACTAGCATAAATGAGCAGTTCTTC
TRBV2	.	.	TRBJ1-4	CASSAQPAGEKLFF	TGTGCCAGCTCCGCACAGCCGGCAGGGGAAAAACTGTTTTTT
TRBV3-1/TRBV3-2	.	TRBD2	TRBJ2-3	CASSLTAGGSPHTDTQYF	TGTGCCAGCAGCCTAACAGCGGGGGGGTCCCCCCACACAGATACGCAGTATTTT
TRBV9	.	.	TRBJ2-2	CASRGAVAGELFF	TGTGCCAGCAGGGGAGCGGTTGCCGGGGAGCTGTTTTTT
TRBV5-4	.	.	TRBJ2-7	CASSSPSGDTYEQYF	TGTGCCAGCAGCTCGCCGTCCGGGGATACCTACGAGCAGTACTTC
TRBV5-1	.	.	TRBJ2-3	CASSLGVSGDTQYF	TGCGCCAGCAGCTTGGGGGTCTCGGGAGATACGCAGTATTTT
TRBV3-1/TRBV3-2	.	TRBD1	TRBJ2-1	CASSQGRTGNLYNEQFF	TGTGCCAGCAGCCAAGGACGGACAGGGAATCTCTACAATGAGCAGTTCTTC
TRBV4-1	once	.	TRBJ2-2	CASSQDEWRGSTGELFF	TGCGCCAGCAGCCAAGATGAGTGGAGGGGCAGCACCGGGGAGCTGTTTTTT
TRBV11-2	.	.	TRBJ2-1	CASSLVRSPTYNEQFF	TGTGCCAGCAGCTTAGTCCGCAGCCCGACTTACAATGAGCAGTTCTTC
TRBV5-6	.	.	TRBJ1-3	CASSLNRNTGNTIYF	TGTGCCAGCAGCTTAAACCGTAACACTGGAAACACCATATATTTT
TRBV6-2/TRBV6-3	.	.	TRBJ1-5	CASSREGPQHF	TGTGCCAGCAGTCGAGAGGGGCCCCAGCATTTT
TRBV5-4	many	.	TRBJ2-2	CASSDTGQRPPGELFF	TGTGCCAGCAGCGATACCGGGCAACGACCGCCCGGGGAGCTGTTTTTT
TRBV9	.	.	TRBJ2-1	CASSVPGHYNEQFF	TGTGCCAGCAGCGTACCGGGCCACTACAATGAGCAGTTCTTC
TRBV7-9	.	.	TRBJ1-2	CASSSVQGLGRDGYTF	TGTGCCAGCAGCTCGGTACAGGGTCTGGGCCGTGATGGCTACACCTTC
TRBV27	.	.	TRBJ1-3	CASSLIGLADRNTIYF	TGTGCCAGCAGTTTAATAGGTCTGGCAGACCGAAACACCATATATTTT
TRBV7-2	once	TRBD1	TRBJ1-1	CASSLAGDRDAFF	TGTGCCAGCAGCTTAGCGGGGGACAGGGATGCTTTCTTT
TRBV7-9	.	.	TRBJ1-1	CASSSQYEAFF	TGTGCCAGCAGTTCCCAGTATGAAGCTTTCTTT
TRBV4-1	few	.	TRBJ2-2	CASSPRGTGELFF	TGCGCCAGCAGCCCCAGGGGAACCGGGGAGCTGTTTTTT
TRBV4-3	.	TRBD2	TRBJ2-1	CASSQLAGGPHNEQFF	TGCGCCAGCAGCCAACTAGCGGGGGGGCCGCACAATGAGCAGTTCTTC
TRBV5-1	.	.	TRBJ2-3	CASSLAGEGQYF	TGCGCCAGCAGCTTGGCCGGTGAAGGGCAGTATTTT
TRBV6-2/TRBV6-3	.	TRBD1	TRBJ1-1	CASSSGQLKNTEAFF	TGTGCCAGCAGTTCGGGACAGTTAAAGAACACTGAAGCTTTCTTT
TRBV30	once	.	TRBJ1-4	CAWSVEVLATNEKLFF	TGTGCCTGGAGTGTAGAAGTGCTAGCAACTAATGAAAAACTGTTTTTT
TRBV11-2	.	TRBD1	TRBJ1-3	CASSSYRGAGNTIYF	TGTGCCAGCAGCTCTTACAGGGGCGCGGGGAACACCATATATTTT
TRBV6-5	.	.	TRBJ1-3	CASSTGNTIYF	TGTGCCAGCAGCACTGGAAACACCATATATTTT
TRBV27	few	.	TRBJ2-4	CASSFGGPKNIQYF	TGTGCCAGCAGTTTCGGCGGGCCTAAAAACATTCAGTACTTC
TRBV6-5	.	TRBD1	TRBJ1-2	CASSYSGDRPRYGYTF	TGTGCCAGCAGTTACTCCGGGGACAGGCCTCGCTATGGCTACACCTTC
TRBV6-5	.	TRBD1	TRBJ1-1	CASKDRGHTEAFF	TGTGCCAGCAAAGACAGGGGGCACACTGAAGCTTTCTTT
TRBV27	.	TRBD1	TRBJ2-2	CASSSRGHTGELFF	TGTGCCAGCAGTTCGAGGGGGCACACCGGGGAGCTGTTTTTT
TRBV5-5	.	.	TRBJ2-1	CASSYPGGNEQFF	TGTGCCAGCAGCTACCCAGGCGGTAATGAGCAGTTCTTC
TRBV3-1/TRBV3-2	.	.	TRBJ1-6	CASQLGTGRAPLHF	TGTGCCAGCCAGCTGGGGACGGGGCGGGCACCCCTCCACTTT
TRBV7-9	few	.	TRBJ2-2	CASSLDGGNTGELFF	TGTGCCAGCAGCTTAGATGGGGGGAACACCGGGGAGCTGTTTTTT
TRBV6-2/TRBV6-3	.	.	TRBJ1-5	CASSYKSPGPLLSQHF	TGTGCCAGCAGTTACAAGTCCCCGGGACCCCTTCTGTCCCAGCATTTT
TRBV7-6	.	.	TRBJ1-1	CASSLEPERENTEAFF	TGTGCCAGCAGCTTGGAACCGGAGAGGGAGAACACTGAAGCTTTCTTT
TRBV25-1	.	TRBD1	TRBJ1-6	CASRPLGTGLDSPLHF	TGTGCCAGCAGACCACTTGGGACAGGGTTGGATTCACCCCTCCACTTT
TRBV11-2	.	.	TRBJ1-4	CASSRRGLTNEKLFF	TGTGCCAGCAGCAGAAGGGGCCTAACTAATGAAAAACTGTTTTTT
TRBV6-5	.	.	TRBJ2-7	CACYWGYEQYF	TGTGCCTGCTATTGGGGCTACGAGCAGTACTTC
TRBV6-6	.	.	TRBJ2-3	CASSFGDTQYF	TGTGCCAGCAGCTTTGGGGATACGCAGTATTTT
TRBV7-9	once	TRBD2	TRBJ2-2	CASSYELAGAGELFF	TGTGCCAGCAGCTACGAACTAGCGGGGGCCGGGGAGCTGTTTTTT
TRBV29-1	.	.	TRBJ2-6	CSVATGPGANVLTF	TGCAGCGTCGCAACAGGGCCTGGGGCCAACGTCCTGACTTTC
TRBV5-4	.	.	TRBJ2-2	CASSLAGGVGTGELFF	TGTGCCAGCAGCTTGGCCGGGGGCGTCGGCACCGGGGAGCTGTTTTTT
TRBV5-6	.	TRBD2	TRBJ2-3	CASRGGTLSTDTQYF	TGTGCCAGCAGGGGGGGGACCCTCAGCACAGATACGCAGTATTTT